One sample yielded the 15 T cell receptor beta chains listed below, sequenced in a study of CD8+CD57+ T cells in acquired aplastic anemia. Individuals selected for sequencing had exhibited CD8+CD57+ cell expansion on flow cytometry. Genomic DNA, the template, was used for profiling of the TCR beta VDJ and CDR3. One entry per CDR3 protein results from TCRdb running MiXCR on the reads. The sample holds approximately 250,000 distinct CDR3 sequences, approximately 80% seen once. Sequencing was done on a sample of sorted CD4+, CD8+, or CD8+CD57+ T cells (not recorded which) from PBMCs. The receptor set was obtained from a human donor with aplastic anemia.

This clonotype came up once. An end of the junction differs from the germline gene, which may be a read error. This sequence joins TRBV7-6 and TRBJ2-3, with 8 bases lining up with TRBD2. CDR3 length: 14 residues. In germline, CDR1 is SGHVS, CDR2 FNYEAQ. The CDR3 loop is CASSPAGDTATKDF. CDR3 nucleotides: TGTGCCAGCAGCCCAGCGGGAGATACCGCCACCAAGGATTTT.

As for this clonotype: Germline and junction disagree at one end, which may indicate a read error. This sequence joins TRBV5-1 and TRBJ1-3; D gene ambiguous. This CDR3 is built from 14 residues. Germline loops: CDR1 SGHRS, CDR2 YFSETQ. The CDR3 region is CAGSVVGSGNTIYF. DNA of the CDR3: TGCGCCGGCAGCGTGGTAGGGTCTGGAAACACCATATATTTT.

The V call is TRBV7-6, the J call TRBJ2-7; the match to TRBD2 covers 7 bases. J lost 10 bases, V lost 7 bases, and 22 bases had no gene match. The germline CDR1 and CDR2 sequences are SGHVS and FNYEAQ. This CDR3 is built from 16 residues. The CDR3 region has the DNA TGTGCCAGCACCCTAGGGAGGGTAGATCGGAAGAGCGTCCAGTACGTC. This codes for CASTLGRVDRKSVQYV.

Remarks on this clonotype: The junction and the germline gene differ at one end; a read error may be behind it. The CDR3 DNA reads TGTGCCAGCAGCATAGACCCCTCCAGAGATCAGCACTACTTC. It is translated as CASSIDPSRDQHYF. This sequence joins TRBV9 and TRBJ2-7, with no clear D. CDR1 is SGDLS, CDR2 YYNGEE, per germline. CDR3 length: 14 amino acids.

The rearrangement links TRBV7-9 to TRBJ2-1; 12 nucleotides match TRBD1. Germline V gene sequence: CDR1 SEHNR, CDR2 FQNEAQ (reference sequence). The CDR3 is 16 residues long. Germline trimming cut 2 bases from V and 13 bases from J; bases unmatched to any gene: 12. In nucleotides, the CDR3 is TGTGCCAGCAGCTTACAGGGACAGGGGGCGTGTAATGGACAGTTCTTC. This translates into CASSLQGQGACNGQFF.

The sample holds one count of this clonotype. This is likely a read error, given that the CDR3 carries no conserved phenylalanine or tryptophan at its end. It is unclear where the CDR3 begins or ends on the DNA, so no DNA is shown, and the CDR3 is as TCRdb lists it. The rearrangement links TRBV2 to TRBJ2-1; TRBD1 was called by the table and not checked on the DNA. Germline V lookup: CDR1 SNHLY, CDR2 FYNNEI. 16 amino acids form the CDR3, both terminal residues included. The CDR3: CASGDGGADGQDFDLV.

The CDR3 DNA is TGTGCCAGCAGCTTTCATCGAGACGGGAGAGCCGTTTCCTACGAGCAGTACGTC. Translation: CASSFHRDGRAVSYEQYV. The J gene is TRBJ2-7, the V gene TRBV7-9; tentative D call: TRBD2 (6 bases). This CDR3 contains 18 residues. Germline CDR1 SEHNR, CDR2 FQNEAQ (reference sequence). The V gene lost 3 bases and the J gene lost 1 base, with 22 bases spanning the gap.

With regard to this clonotype: The conserved phenylalanine or tryptophan normally closing the CDR3 is absent here, so this likely arose from a read error. It is unclear where the CDR3 begins or ends on the DNA, so no DNA is shown, and the CDR3 is as TCRdb lists it. The chain is built from TRBV7-9 and TRBJ2-1; TRBD2 reflects the table's D call only, with no check against the DNA. Germline values: CDR1 SEHNR, CDR2 FQNEAQ (reference sequence). 13 amino acids form the CDR3, both terminal residues included. The CDR3 protein is CASSDRRSGGSVY.

The V call is TRBV9, the J call TRBJ2-3, with TRBD2 matching over 11 bases. The ends lost 4 bases at V and 15 bases at J; junction bases unmatched: 13. Germline values: CDR1 SGDLS, CDR2 YYNGEE. The CDR3 runs 14 residues. The CDR3 sequence: CASSLAGGRVTRYF. CDR3 nucleotide sequence: TGTGCCAGCAGCCTAGCGGGAGGTCGTGTTACGCGATATTTT.

As to this clonotype: The conserved final phenylalanine or tryptophan is absent from the CDR3, which likely points to a read error. The DNA is left out, because the CDR3 cannot be placed on it with certainty; the CDR3 is given as TCRdb lists it. The V gene is TRBV9, the J gene TRBJ2-2; TRBD1 is the table's D call and was not checked against the DNA. A total of 13 residues make up the CDR3, ends included. CDR1 is SGDLS, CDR2 YYNGEE, per germline. CDR3 sequence: CASSPLWGGDHNV.

Only a few counts were recorded for this clonotype. This chain connects TRBV15 to TRBJ2-1; TRBD2 is a possible D gene (5 bases). The germline V and J ends were trimmed by 0 bases and 9 bases, with 18 bases remaining between them. CDR1 and CDR2 from the germline V gene are LNHNV and YYDKDF (reference sequence). The CDR3 is 16 amino acids. CDR3 in DNA: TGTGCCACCAGCAGAGATGTGGGTCCTAGGAGGAGTGAGCAGTTCTTC. The encoded protein is CATSRDVGPRRSEQFF.

This chain joins TRBV20-1 and TRBJ2-3; 9 bases match TRBD2. Germline values: CDR1 DFQATT, CDR2 SNEGSKA (reference sequence). The V and J ends lost 6 bases and 1 base, in that order; junction bases with no gene match: 11. This CDR3 contains 16 residues. This CDR3 reads CSAPRTSEGGTDTQYF. CDR3 in DNA: TGCAGTGCACCGAGGACTAGCGAGGGGGGCACAGATACGCAGTATTTT.

This clonotype has only a few counts. The V and J genes are TRBV7-2 and TRBJ2-5, with 9 bases lining up with TRBD1. The V gene end was trimmed by 4 bases and the J gene end by 10 bases; junction bases not matched to a gene: 16. Germline assignment: CDR1 SGHTA and CDR2 FQGNSA. The CDR3 has 16 amino acids. The CDR3: CASSSGTGYGYTFQYF. CDR3 sequence (DNA): TGTGCCAGCAGCTCCGGGACAGGGTATGGCTACACCTTCCAGTACTTC.

This chain connects TRBV6-1 to TRBJ1-6; 7 bases are a match to TRBD1. Germline V CDR1 and CDR2: MNHNS, SASEGT. Trimming removed 5 bases from V and 3 bases from J; junction bases left unmatched: 1. The CDR3 runs 14 residues. As DNA, the CDR3 is TGTGCCAGCAGTACAGGGGACTATAATTCACCCCTCCACTTT. Translation gives CASSTGDYNSPLHF.

Details on this clonotype: At one boundary the junction diverges from the germline segment, which might be a read error. The gene calls are TRBV2 and TRBJ2-5; D not certain. The J call is in doubt because the DNA end fits TRBJ2-3 better. In germline, CDR1 is SNHLY, CDR2 FYNNEI. The CDR3 runs 14 residues. For the CDR3, the DNA is TGTGCCACCAGTGGAGCGAATAGGCAAGAGCCCCAGTATTTT. It codes for CATSGANRQEPQYF.